The 23 T cell receptor beta chains presented below share a single source sample, sequenced in a study of T cell responses to AZD1222 COVID-19 vaccine. Sequencing used immunoSEQ multiplex PCR; TCRdb keeps in-frame clones, though not all of them. The sample carries 85,000 to 90,000 clones, approximately 88% recorded once. Specimen: peripheral blood, collected on day 0 of AZD1222 vaccination. These receptors were collected from an adult in good health.

The chain uses TRBV18 and TRBJ1-1; the match to TRBD1 covers 7 bases. The V segment lost 5 bases and the J segment 1 base; nucleotides outside the gene matches: 13. The CDR3 has 17 amino acids. The germline CDR1 and CDR2 sequences are KGHSH and LQKENI. CDR3 bases: TGTGCCAGCTCAACTACGATCGACAGGGCTCGGAACACTGAAGCTTTCTTT. This encodes CASSTTIDRARNTEAFF.

The rearrangement links TRBV7-6 to TRBJ2-1; 7 bases align to TRBD2. V lost 3 bases and J lost 6; bases outside the gene matches: 14. The CDR3 has 17 residues. From germline, CDR1 is SGHVS and CDR2 FNYEAQ. CDR3 sequence reads: CASSLKSGTTPFNEQFF. The DNA of the CDR3 is TGTGCCAGCAGCTTGAAGTCGGGGACTACTCCCTTCAATGAGCAGTTCTTC.

The chain recombines TRBV7-8 with TRBJ2-1, with 9 bases lining up with TRBD2. The V segment lost 0 bases and the J segment 7 bases; nucleotides outside the gene matches: 7. The CDR3 sequence is 16 residues long. From germline, CDR1 is SGHVS and CDR2 FQNEAQ. The chain's CDR3 is CASSLAPLAGRNEQFF. DNA of the CDR3: TGTGCCAGCAGCTTAGCGCCTCTAGCGGGGAGGAATGAGCAGTTCTTC.

This clone was seen a few times. The chain combines TRBV9 with TRBJ1-2; D unresolved. Per germline, CDR1 SGDLS and CDR2 YYNGEE. V lost 1 base, J lost 6 bases, and 19 bases lay in between. This CDR3 is 16 amino acids long. The CDR3 DNA follows: TGTGCCAGCAGCGTAACTTCCCAGGCATCGTCGGATGGCTACACCTTC. Its protein product is CASSVTSQASSDGYTF. Drawing the rest from reference TRBV9 and TRBJ1-2, the complete variable domain is DSGVTQTPKHLITATGQRVTLRCSPRSGDLSVYWYQQSLDQGLQFLIQYYNGEERAKGNILERFSAQQFPDLHSELNLSSLELGDSALYFCASSVTSQASSDGYTFGSGTRLTVV.

This rearrangement joins TRBV9 to TRBJ1-4; D is unresolved. Germline V gives CDR1 SGDLS, CDR2 YYNGEE. The germline V and J ends were trimmed by 3 bases and 2 bases, with 11 bases remaining between them. The CDR3 extends over 15 amino acids. The CDR3 protein is CASSGRTATNEKLFF. The CDR3 nucleotides read TGTGCCAGCAGCGGGAGGACGGCGACTAATGAAAAACTGTTTTTT.

The rearrangement joins TRBV6-1 to TRBJ2-1; D is ambiguous. Germline V gives CDR1 MNHNS, CDR2 SASEGT. V was trimmed by 4 bases and J by 0 bases, leaving 16 bases between them. CDR3 size: 17 residues. Here the CDR3 DNA reads TGTGCCAGCAGTGGGACGCTAGGGAAGAGCTCCTACAATGAGCAGTTCTTC. Its translation is CASSGTLGKSSYNEQFF.

The chain uses TRBV5-1 and TRBJ2-1; TRBD2 agrees at 13 bases. Trimming cost V 3 bases and J 9 bases; bases outside gene matches: 3. The germline gives CDR1 SGHRS, CDR2 YFSETQ. This CDR3 is 14 amino acids long. The CDR3, as DNA: TGCGCCAGCAGCTCCGGGACTAGCGGGATTGAGCAGTTCTTC. Amino acids: CASSSGTSGIEQFF.

This sequence joins TRBV5-6 and TRBJ2-1; 7 positions agree with TRBD2. The CDR3 consists of 18 residues. V lost 4 bases, J lost 7 bases, and 20 bases stayed unmatched. The germline CDR1 and CDR2 sequences are SGHDT and YYEEEE. As DNA, the CDR3 is TGTGCCAGCAGCCCCAGATCCTCCGGACTAGTATGGGGAAATGAGCAGTTCTTC. Its translation is CASSPRSSGLVWGNEQFF.

This sequence joins TRBV19 and TRBJ1-2; D perhaps matches TRBD1 (6 bases). CDR3 length: 13 amino acids. Trimming took off 3 bases at V and 3 bases at J, with 8 bases between the two ends. CDR1 and CDR2 from the germline V gene are LNHDA and SQIVND (reference sequence). In nucleotides, the CDR3 is TGTGCCAGTAGTATCCGGACAGACTATGGCTACACCTTC. Protein product: CASSIRTDYGYTF.

The rearrangement joins TRBV27 to TRBJ2-1, with 14 bases matching TRBD2. The ends lost 5 bases at V and 5 bases at J; junction bases unmatched: 8. The CDR3 totals 17 residues. Germline CDR1 reads MNHEY; CDR2 reads SMNVEV (reference sequence). CDR3 amino acids: CASSTRLAGGPHNEQFF. Here the CDR3 DNA reads TGTGCCAGCAGTACCCGACTAGCGGGAGGGCCCCACAATGAGCAGTTCTTC.

The chain combines TRBV18 with TRBJ1-1, with 9 nucleotides matching TRBD1. The CDR3 has 15 amino acids. In germline, CDR1 is KGHSH, CDR2 LQKENI. Germline trimming cut 3 bases from V and 4 bases from J; bases unmatched to any gene: 6. The CDR3 DNA sequence: TGTGCCAGCTCACCTAGGACAGGGGAGGGCACTGAAGCTTTCTTT. This translates into CASSPRTGEGTEAFF.

This rearrangement joins TRBV11-2 to TRBJ2-7; D unclear. The CDR3 has 11 residues. Germline loops: CDR1 SGHAT, CDR2 FQNNGV. V was trimmed by 3 bases and J by 12 bases, leaving 12 bases between them. CDR3 in amino acids: CASSLGQLPYF. CDR3 bases: TGTGCCAGCAGCTTGGGCCAGCTCCCGTACTTC.

The rearrangement joins TRBV9 to TRBJ2-7, with 9 bases aligning to TRBD2. The CDR3 consists of 18 residues. J lost 2 bases, V lost 3 bases, and 15 bases had no gene match. Germline loops: CDR1 SGDLS, CDR2 YYNGEE. CDR3 residues: CASSASIAGAASAYEQYF. The CDR3 bases are TGTGCCAGCAGCGCGTCTATAGCGGGAGCCGCCTCGGCCTACGAGCAGTACTTC. The full variable domain, completed using reference TRBV9 and TRBJ2-7, is DSGVTQTPKHLITATGQRVTLRCSPRSGDLSVYWYQQSLDQGLQFLIQYYNGEERAKGNILERFSAQQFPDLHSELNLSSLELGDSALYFCASSASIAGAASAYEQYFGPGTRLTVT.

The gene calls are TRBV5-5 and TRBJ2-7; 7 bases map to TRBD1. Germline CDR1 and CDR2: SGHKS and YYEKEE (reference sequence). The CDR3 runs to 14 residues. Trimming took 5 bases from V and 2 from J; bases not matched to a gene: 7. CDR3 nucleotides: TGTGCCAGCAGGGACAGGCTTTATCCCTACGAGCAGTACTTC. Translating gives CASRDRLYPYEQYF.

In this sample, this clone turned up once. The chain carries TRBV28 and TRBJ1-5; the match to TRBD1 covers 9 bases. V trimming: 7 bases; J trimming: 0 bases; junction bases outside the gene matches: 7. Germline V gene data show CDR1 as MDHEN and CDR2 as SYDVKM. The CDR3 runs to 16 residues. The CDR3 DNA sequence: TGTGCCAGCAACGCCAGGACAGGGGATAGCAATCAGCCCCAGCATTTT. As protein: CASNARTGDSNQPQHF.

This clone was counted once. The chain uses TRBV3-1 (or the pseudogene TRBV3-2) and TRBJ1-5; D may be TRBD1 (6 bases). V dropped 1 base and J dropped 7 bases, with 8 bases sitting between them. The germline CDR1 and CDR2 sequences are LGHDT and YNNKEL (reference sequence). The CDR3 contains 13 residues. In DNA, the CDR3 is TGTGCCAGCAGCCAAGGGACAGTCCAGCCCCAGCATTTT. Translating it yields CASSQGTVQPQHF.

This chain uses TRBV5-6 with TRBJ1-5; D unresolved. Trimming took off 1 base at V and 0 bases at J, with 17 bases between the two ends. CDR1 is SGHDT, CDR2 YYEEEE, per germline. CDR3 length: 18 amino acids. The chain's CDR3 is CASSLYIGGSHSNQPQHF. The CDR3, as DNA: TGTGCCAGCAGCTTGTATATAGGAGGGAGCCATAGCAATCAGCCCCAGCATTTT.

The rearrangement joins TRBV12-1 to TRBJ1-2. TRBV12-1 is listed as a pseudogene. The CDR3 covers 14 residues. The CDR3 region is CASSLLDGNYGYTF. CDR3 in DNA: TGTGCCAGCAGCTTATTGGACGGAAACTATGGCTACACCTTC.

This clone occurred once. The chain joins TRBV28 to TRBJ2-1, with unresolved D. V was pared by 1 base and J by 2 bases, with 9 bases between. In germline, CDR1 is MDHEN, CDR2 SYDVKM. The CDR3 has 15 amino acids. The DNA of the CDR3 is TGTGCCAGCAGTTTATCGTTCACCCCCTACAATGAGCAGTTCTTC. Protein product: CASSLSFTPYNEQFF.

This chain connects TRBV4-1 to TRBJ2-5, with D maybe TRBD2 (6 bases). Germline-derived CDR1 and CDR2 are MGHRA and YSYEKL. Deletions cut 0 bases from V and 1 base from J, with 9 bases between. There are 15 residues in the CDR3. CDR3 DNA sequence: TGCGCCAGCAGCCAAGATGGCGGGGTCCAAGAGACCCAGTACTTC. Its protein is CASSQDGGVQETQYF.

This clone occurred once. J is TRBJ2-3 and V is TRBV5-1; D unresolved. V lost 0 bases to trimming and J lost 0 bases, with 5 bases between them. Germline lookup yields CDR1 SGHRS and CDR2 YFSETQ. The CDR3 extends over 14 amino acids. The CDR3 loop reads CASSLASSTDTQYF. The CDR3 DNA is TGCGCCAGCAGCTTGGCATCTAGCACAGATACGCAGTATTTT.

The V call is TRBV28, the J call TRBJ2-1; D unclear. Germline V lookup: CDR1 MDHEN, CDR2 SYDVKM. CDR3 length: 11 amino acids. Trimming removed 8 bases from V and 5 bases from J, with 7 bases in between. The CDR3 region is CASVNNNEQFF. The DNA for the CDR3 is TGTGCCAGCGTTAACAACAATGAGCAGTTCTTC.

The V gene is TRBV28, the J gene TRBJ1-5, with 7 nucleotides matching TRBD1. CDR1 is MDHEN and CDR2 is SYDVKM in the germline V gene. V trimming: 7 bases; J trimming: 5 bases; junction bases outside the gene matches: 17. There are 17 residues in the CDR3. In DNA form, the CDR3 reads TGTGCCAGCACCCATCCCATCGGTACAGGGGTCGATCAGCCCCAGCATTTT. Translated: CASTHPIGTGVDQPQHF. Full variable domain (missing parts from reference TRBV28 and TRBJ1-5): DVKVTQSSRYLVKRTGEKVFLECVQDMDHENMFWYRQDPGLGLRLIYFSYDVKMKEKGDIPEGYSVSREKKERFSLILESASTNQTSMYLCASTHPIGTGVDQPQHFGDGTRLSIL.